Presented here are 18 T cell receptor beta chains from one specimen sequenced in a study of T cells in Graves' hyperthyroidism and ophthalmopathy. The TCR beta CDR3 regions underwent amplification using RNA transcripts as the source. A set of HTBI primers served as the primers for a first-round RT-PCR of the TCR CDR3. Each CDR3 protein gets one entry after TCRdb re-called the multiplex PCR reads with MiXCR. The repertoire holds nearly 750,000 distinct CDR3 sequences, with roughly a third as singletons. Sample: blood. These receptors all come from a woman in her thirties or forties with Graves' hyperthyroidism.

This clonotype was seen repeatedly, ten times or more. The chain uses TRBV6-5 and TRBJ1-2; D remains ambiguous. Trimming took 2 bases from V and 6 from J, leaving 13 bases between them. From germline, CDR1 is MNHEY and CDR2 SVGAGI. The CDR3 spans 14 residues. The chain's CDR3 is CASSYLPKRDGYTF. The CDR3 DNA is TGTGCCAGCAGTTACCTCCCTAAACGGGATGGCTACACCTTC.

This clonotype was observed at least ten times. The chain couples TRBV20-1 to TRBJ1-3; TRBD1 agrees at 8 bases. CDR3 length: 13 amino acids. Per germline, CDR1 DFQATT and CDR2 SNEGSKA (reference sequence). V was pared by 5 bases and J by 1 base, with 1 base of the junction left unmatched. In DNA form, the CDR3 reads TGCAGTGCTCAGGGGGCTTCTGGAAACACCATATATTTT. Its translation: CSAQGASGNTIYF.

This clonotype was detected ten times or more. This chain uses TRBV2 with TRBJ1-1, with a weak D call TRBD1 (5 bases). This CDR3 spans 14 amino acids. Trimming cost V 4 bases and J 1 base, with 10 bases left between them. Germline V gene sequence: CDR1 SNHLY, CDR2 FYNNEI. CDR3 in DNA: TGTGCCAGCAGTGGCTGGCAGGGGAACACTGAAGCTTTCTTT. Translation gives CASSGWQGNTEAFF.

V usage is TRBV10-3 and J usage is TRBJ1-5; D might be TRBD1 (6 bases). The CDR3 totals 13 residues. In germline, CDR1 is ENHRY, CDR2 SYGVKD. Trimming took off 9 bases at V and 4 bases at J, with 13 bases between the two ends. The CDR3 loop reads CAMNRAGNQPQHF. The CDR3 DNA follows: TGTGCCATGAACAGGGCTGGGAATCAGCCCCAGCATTTT.

V is TRBV4-3 and J is TRBJ1-2, with TRBD1 as a possible D gene (6 bases). V was clipped by 4 bases and J by 12 bases, with 21 bases between them. This CDR3 comprises 14 residues. CDR1 and CDR2 from the germline V gene are LGHNA and YSLEER. CDR3 sequence reads: CASSPLHRGERNTF. The CDR3 nucleotides are TGCGCCAGCAGCCCATTACATAGGGGGGAGAGAAACACCTTC.

This clonotype was observed many times. The V gene is TRBV19, the J gene TRBJ1-6; D is undetermined. V lost 7 bases and J lost 6, with 13 bases in between. Germline CDR1 and CDR2: LNHDA and SQIVND (reference sequence). This CDR3 region has 14 residues. CDR3 sequence reads: CASTPGRSNSPLHF. The CDR3 region has the DNA TGTGCCAGTACTCCTGGACGGAGTAATTCACCCCTCCACTTT.

The V call is TRBV2, the J call TRBJ1-1; D remains unclear. Germline V lookup: CDR1 SNHLY, CDR2 FYNNEI. CDR3 length: 15 residues. Trimming left V 7 bases short and J 4 bases short, with 19 bases between. The CDR3: CASKGQPDASTEAFF. The CDR3, as DNA: TGTGCCAGCAAGGGCCAGCCCGACGCGAGCACTGAAGCTTTCTTT.

This clonotype has a handful of counts. The chain uses TRBV11-2 and TRBJ1-1; D may be TRBD1 (5 bases). There are 14 residues in the CDR3. In germline, CDR1 is SGHAT, CDR2 FQNNGV. With 5 bases removed from V and 3 bases from J, the gap between germline ends came to 13 bases. CDR3 nucleotide sequence: TGTGCCAGCAGCCCCCGGGCAGGGTACACTGAAGCTTTCTTT. Translating it yields CASSPRAGYTEAFF.

The chain has TRBV12-3 or TRBV12-4 and TRBJ2-7, with 10 bases fitting TRBD1. V shed 7 bases, J shed 4 bases, and the junction held 7 bases outside the gene matches. This CDR3 comprises 14 residues. As DNA, the CDR3 is TGTGCCAGCACGCGGACAGGGGGTTTATACGAGCAGTACTTC. Translated, it gives CASTRTGGLYEQYF.

This clonotype was seen ten or more times. V usage is TRBV10-2 and J usage is TRBJ1-1; D not certain. V dropped 0 bases and J dropped 7 bases, with 15 bases sitting between them. The germline V gene has CDR1 WSHSY and CDR2 SAAADI. This CDR3 is 15 amino acids long. The CDR3: CASSESLGIPGEAFF. In nucleotides, the CDR3 is TGCGCCAGCAGTGAGTCTTTGGGGATTCCCGGTGAAGCTTTCTTT.

This clonotype came up a few times. At one end, the junction sequence differs from germline, possibly due to a read error. The chain has TRBV10-3 and TRBJ1-2; no clear D. CDR3 length: 14 amino acids. Germline V lookup: CDR1 ENHRY, CDR2 SYGVKD. The chain's CDR3 is CASSYSGGFYGYTF. The CDR3 DNA follows: TGTGCCAGCAGTTACTCGGGCGGATTCTATGGCTACACCTTC.

The chain recombines TRBV6-2 or TRBV6-3 with TRBJ2-5; D possibly corresponds to TRBD2 (5 bases). V shed 7 bases and J shed 5 bases, with 14 bases lying between them. Germline-derived CDR1 and CDR2 are MNHEY and SVGEGT. The CDR3 sequence is 13 residues long. In DNA form, the CDR3 reads TGTGCCAGCACAAACTGGAGGCGGGAGACCCAGTACTTC. Residues: CASTNWRRETQYF.

DNA for the CDR3: TGTGCCAGCAGCCCAGGGGACAGTCGGGAGACCCAGTACTTC. It is translated as CASSPGDSRETQYF. The J gene is TRBJ2-5, the V gene TRBV6-5; TRBD1 matches 7 bases. Germline V gene lookup returns CDR1 MNHEY and CDR2 SVGAGI. The length of the CDR3 is 14 residues. Trimming at V came to 6 bases and at J to 5 bases, leaving 9 bases not matched to a gene.

This clonotype was counted ten times or more. The V call is TRBV2, the J call TRBJ2-6, with D possibly being TRBD1 (6 bases). V was cut by 6 bases and J by 6 bases, with 18 bases left in between. Germline assignment: CDR1 SNHLY and CDR2 FYNNEI. This CDR3 has 16 amino acids. The CDR3 is CASRGPETGLANVLTF. DNA of the CDR3: TGTGCCAGCAGGGGCCCCGAAACAGGGCTGGCCAACGTCCTGACTTTC.

This clonotype was counted between two and nine times. The gene calls are TRBV24-1 and TRBJ1-1; 9 bases are shared with TRBD1. Trimming at V came to 7 bases and at J to 4 bases, leaving 6 bases not matched to a gene. Looked up from germline, CDR1 is KGHDR and CDR2 is SFDVKD. The CDR3 covers 14 residues. The CDR3 loop reads CATRGQGFSTEAFF. In DNA, the CDR3 is TGTGCCACCAGGGGACAGGGATTCAGCACTGAAGCTTTCTTT.

The chain couples TRBV7-2 to TRBJ2-5, with D perhaps TRBD2 (5 bases). The germline V gene encodes CDR1 SGHTA and CDR2 FQGNSA. The length of the CDR3 is 12 residues. V shed 5 bases and J shed 9 bases, with 13 bases lying between them. This chain's CDR3 is CASSPGIQSQYF. In nucleotides, the CDR3 is TGTGCCAGCAGCCCCGGGATCCAGTCCCAGTACTTC.

Notes on this clonotype: This clone may be a read error of a much larger clone one base away. The rearrangement joins TRBV7-2 to TRBJ2-7; D remains unclear. Trimming took off 1 base at V and 6 bases at J, with 16 bases between the two ends. There are 15 residues in the CDR3. CDR1 is SGHTA and CDR2 is FQGNSA in the germline V gene. CDR3: CASSLEGGPACEQYF. CDR3 nucleotides: TGTGCCAGCAGCTTAGAGGGCGGACCAGCCTGCGAGCAGTACTTC.

Only a few counts were recorded for this clonotype. This chain joins TRBV5-4 and TRBJ2-7, with 10 bases lining up with TRBD2. J gave up 3 bases and V 3 bases, and 6 bases lay outside the gene matches. The CDR3 has 15 amino acids. Germline V CDR1 and CDR2: SGHNT, YYREEE (reference sequence). CDR3 sequence reads: CASSYPGLAVYEQYF. For the CDR3, the DNA is TGTGCCAGCAGCTACCCAGGACTAGCGGTCTACGAGCAGTACTTC.